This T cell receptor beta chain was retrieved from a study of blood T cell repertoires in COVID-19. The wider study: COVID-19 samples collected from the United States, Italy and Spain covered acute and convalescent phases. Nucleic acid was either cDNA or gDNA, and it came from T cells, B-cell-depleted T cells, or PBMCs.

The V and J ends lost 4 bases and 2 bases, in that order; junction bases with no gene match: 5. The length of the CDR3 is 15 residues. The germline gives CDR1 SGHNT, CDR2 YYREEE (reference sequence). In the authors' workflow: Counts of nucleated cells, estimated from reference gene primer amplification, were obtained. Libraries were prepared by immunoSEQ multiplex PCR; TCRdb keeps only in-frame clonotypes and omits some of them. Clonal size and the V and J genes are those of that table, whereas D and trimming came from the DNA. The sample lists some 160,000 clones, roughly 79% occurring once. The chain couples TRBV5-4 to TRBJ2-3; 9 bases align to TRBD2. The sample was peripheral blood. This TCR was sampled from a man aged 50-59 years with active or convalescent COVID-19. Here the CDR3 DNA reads TGTGCCAGCAGCGCCGGGACTAGCTCCACAGATACGCAGTATTTT. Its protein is CASSAGTSSTDTQYF.